The rows below give T cell receptor beta chains drawn from one sample of a study of graft-versus-host responses after intestinal transplantation. Sequencing used immunoSEQ multiplex PCR; TCRdb keeps in-frame clones, though not all of them. The sample records 90,000 to 130,000 clones, more than 85% being singletons. No cognate antigen is known for these TCRs. Material: unstimulated CD8+ T cells sorted from spleen or lymph node cells, obtained before transplant. The receptors come from a human donor who was the organ donor for an intestinal transplant. CDR3s include the opening cysteine and the closing phenylalanine or tryptophan. A D gene is named only where the DNA matches it firmly. Only part of the rows carry a size: once, few, many, or a class if the clone is expanded.

NA	TRBV4-1	NA	TRBJ1-1	TGCGCCAGCAGGCCAGGGAAGAACACTGAAGCTTTCTTT	CASRPGKNTEAFF
NA	TRBV19	TRBD2	TRBJ2-1	TGTGCCAGTAGTATAGGTTGGACTAGCGGGAGGAATGAGCAGTTCTTC	CASSIGWTSGRNEQFF
NA	TRBV27	TRBD1	TRBJ1-5	TGTGCCAGCAGTTTAGGGACAGGGGGCAATCAGCCCCAGCATTTT	CASSLGTGGNQPQHF
NA	TRBV4-3	TRBD2	TRBJ2-7	TGCGCCAGCAGCCAAGATGGACTAGCGGGATACGAGCAGTACTTC	CASSQDGLAGYEQYF
NA	TRBV6-5	NA	TRBJ2-7	TGTGCCAGCAGTTACTCGGCTGGTGGGCGGGACTCCGAGCAGTACTTC	CASSYSAGGRDSEQYF
NA	TRBV10-3	NA	TRBJ2-7	TGTGCCATCAGTGTCACAGATTCCTACGAGCAGTACTTC	CAISVTDSYEQYF
once	TRBV25-1	NA	TRBJ2-7	TGTGCCAGCAGTGAAGGAGACGGAACCTACGAGCAGTACTTC	CASSEGDGTYEQYF
NA	TRBV7-9	NA	TRBJ2-7	TGTGCCAGCAGCTGGACCCGGACGGACGTGAGCTCCTACGAGCAGTACTTC	CASSWTRTDVSSYEQYF
NA	TRBV6-6	NA	TRBJ1-2	TGTGCCAGCAGTCCGGGGACCTTGGCCTATGGCTACACCTTC	CASSPGTLAYGYTF
NA	TRBV27	NA	TRBJ2-7	TGTGCCAGCAGTCCGACACCTACCTACGAGCAGTACTTC	CASSPTPTYEQYF
NA	TRBV5-5	NA	TRBJ2-7	TGTGCCAGCAGCGGAAATGGACAGTACTACGAGCAGTACTTC	CASSGNGQYYEQYF
once	TRBV5-5	TRBD1	TRBJ2-5	TGTGCCAGCAGGCCTACAGGGGACCAAGAGACCCAGTACTTC	CASRPTGDQETQYF
NA	TRBV7-6	NA	TRBJ1-1	TGTGCCAGCAGCTCCCCTACAGGGTTTCGGGTGACTGCTTTCTTT	CASSSPTGFRVTAFF
NA	TRBV7-6	TRBD1	TRBJ2-7	TGTGCCAGCAGCCCCCCTAGACAGGGGTACGAGCAGTACTTC	CASSPPRQGYEQYF
NA	TRBV9	TRBD1	TRBJ2-1	TGTGCCAGCAGCGCACAGGGGATCTCCTACAATGAGCAGTTCTTC	CASSAQGISYNEQFF
NA	TRBV15	NA	TRBJ2-5	TGTGCCACCAGCAGAGATTCGTCCGTCCAAGAGACCCAGTACTTC	CATSRDSSVQETQYF
NA	TRBV5-1	NA	TRBJ2-7	TGCGCCAGCAGCTTCGCGGTATCCTCGGGGGAGTACGAGCAGTACTTC	CASSFAVSSGEYEQYF
NA	TRBV9	NA	TRBJ2-1	TGTGCCAGCAGCGCACCGGGACTCGAGGATGAGCAGTTCTTC	CASSAPGLEDEQFF
NA	TRBV6-5	NA	TRBJ1-1	TGTGCCAGCAGTTACACGACAGGATCCACTGAAGCTTTCTTT	CASSYTTGSTEAFF
NA	TRBV29-1	TRBD1	TRBJ2-7	TGCAGCGTCATGACAGGGTCCTACGAGCAGTACTTC	CSVMTGSYEQYF
NA	TRBV19	TRBD1	TRBJ2-7	TGTGCCAGTAGTGGGACAGGGGGCTCCTACGAGCAGTACTTC	CASSGTGGSYEQYF
NA	TRBV4-1	TRBD1	TRBJ1-2	TGCGCCAGCAGCCAAGAAAACAGGGGAAGCGATGGCTACACCTTC	CASSQENRGSDGYTF
NA	TRBV28	TRBD1	TRBJ1-3	TGTGCCAGCAGACGGGACAGGGCCTCTGGAAACACCATATATTTT	CASRRDRASGNTIYF
NA	TRBV9	NA	TRBJ2-7	TGTGCCAGCAGCCTCCGAGAGCGACCTTACTACGAGCAGTACTTC	CASSLRERPYYEQYF
NA	TRBV6-5	TRBD1	TRBJ1-5	TGTGCCAGCAGTCCCCAGGGGGCGAGTCAGCCCCAGCATTTT	CASSPQGASQPQHF
NA	TRBV9	TRBD1	TRBJ1-2	TGTGCCAGCAGCGTAGCTAGGGGGCCTGGCTATGGCTACACCTTC	CASSVARGPGYGYTF
once	TRBV5-4	TRBD1	TRBJ2-1	TGTGCCGGGGCTACACAGGGGGCAAATGAGCAGTTCTTC	CAGATQGANEQFF
NA	TRBV14	TRBD2	TRBJ2-1	TGTGCCAGCAGCCAAGTACTAGCGGGAGGGCATGAGCAGTTCTTC	CASSQVLAGGHEQFF
NA	TRBV10-1	NA	TRBJ2-7	TGCGCCAGCTGTAGGGACCAGGAGGTCTTTAGGTACGAGCAGTACTTC	CASCRDQEVFRYEQYF
NA	TRBV6-1	NA	TRBJ2-7	TGTGCCAGCAAGATCACGGGGAGTCCATCCTACGAGCAGTACTTC	CASKITGSPSYEQYF
NA	TRBV4-2	TRBD2	TRBJ2-1	TGTGCCAGCAGCTGGGGACTAGCGGGAGTCGTCGATGAGCAGTTCTTC	CASSWGLAGVVDEQFF
NA	TRBV11-2	NA	TRBJ1-2	TGTGCCAGCAGCTTAGAAGGGACAAGCTATGGCTACACCTTC	CASSLEGTSYGYTF
NA	TRBV28	NA	TRBJ1-5	TGTGCCAGCAGTTTATCAAGCTCGTACAATCAGCCCCAGCATTTT	CASSLSSSYNQPQHF
once	TRBV27	NA	TRBJ1-5	TGTGCCAGCAGTCTTCTGGGGAGCAATCAGCCCCAGCATTTT	CASSLLGSNQPQHF
NA	TRBV11-3	NA	TRBJ2-1	TGTGCCAGCAGCTCCTCGTCCCAACCTTACAATGAGCAGTTCTTC	CASSSSSQPYNEQFF
NA	TRBV29-1	NA	TRBJ2-7	TGCAGCTTAAAGAAGGTGTCCCCCGCCTCCTACGAGCAGTACTTC	CSLKKVSPASYEQYF
NA	TRBV10-3	NA	TRBJ2-7	TGTGCCATCAGGTCCCAGGATGACTACGAGCAGTACTTC	CAIRSQDDYEQYF
NA	TRBV28	TRBD2	TRBJ2-1	TGTGCCAGCAGTCCCAACCCCGGGGGGGGGCGTAACAATGAGCAGTTCTTC	CASSPNPGGGRNNEQFF
NA	TRBV23-1	TRBD1	TRBJ1-1	TGCGCCAGCAGTCCGTCGACAGGGGGGACTGAAGCTTTCTTT	CASSPSTGGTEAFF
few	TRBV13	NA	TRBJ2-7	TGTGCCAGCAGCTTCAATGCCGGGACAAGGCGCTACGAGCAGTACTTC	CASSFNAGTRRYEQYF
NA	TRBV4-3	NA	TRBJ2-7	TGCGCCAGCAGCCAATTTCAGGGTTTCTACGAGCAGTACTTC	CASSQFQGFYEQYF
NA	TRBV9	NA	TRBJ2-7	TGTGCCAGCAGCGTAGGGCCTAGCGTGGACCACGAGCAGTACTTC	CASSVGPSVDHEQYF
NA	TRBV5-1	TRBD2	TRBJ2-2	TGCGCCAGCAGCCCAACGCCCTTCCACCGGGAGGCCACCGGGGAGCTGTTTTTT	CASSPTPFHREATGELFF
NA	TRBV6-5	NA	TRBJ2-6	TGTGCCAGCACTAAGGAGCCTGGGGCCAACGTCCTGACTTTC	CASTKEPGANVLTF
NA	TRBV4-2	NA	TRBJ2-1	TGTGCCAGCAACGACCCGGGCTACAATGAGCAGTTCTTC	CASNDPGYNEQFF
NA	TRBV7-2	TRBD1	TRBJ1-2	TGTGCCAGCAGCTTGGGACAGGGGGCCTCATTAGATGGCTACACCTTC	CASSLGQGASLDGYTF
NA	TRBV4-3	NA	TRBJ2-3	TGCGCCAGCAGCCAAGGTCTCGGGGTCATGAGCACAGATACGCAGTATTTT	CASSQGLGVMSTDTQYF
NA	TRBV10-2	TRBD2	TRBJ2-5	TGCGCCAGCGGTTCTAGCGGGAGAGGGGGGCAGTACTTC	CASGSSGRGGQYF
NA	TRBV9	NA	TRBJ2-1	TGTGCCAGCAGCGTAGGCGGCGAGCAGTTCTTC	CASSVGGEQFF
NA	TRBV4-1	NA	TRBJ1-1	TGCGCCAGCAGCCAAGATTTGGGGGCTGACACTGAAGCTTTCTTT	CASSQDLGADTEAFF
few	TRBV6-1	TRBD1	TRBJ1-3	TGTGCCAGCAGTGGGACAGGGGTACTTTCTGGAAACACCATATATTTT	CASSGTGVLSGNTIYF
NA	TRBV9	TRBD1	TRBJ2-7	TGTGCCAGCAGCGTAGGGACAGGGCACTACGAGCAGTACTTC	CASSVGTGHYEQYF
NA	TRBV4-1	NA	TRBJ2-7	TGCGCCAGCAGCCAAGATCCTACTATCCGATACGAGCAGTACTTC	CASSQDPTIRYEQYF
NA	TRBV5-4	NA	TRBJ2-1	TGTGCCAGCGAGGGTAGCAGCAATGAGCAGTTCTTC	CASEGSSNEQFF
once	TRBV2	NA	TRBJ1-1	TGTGCCAGCAGCGATTTAGGGGTGAACTCTGAAGCTTTCTTT	CASSDLGVNSEAFF